Shown below are 13 T cell receptor beta chains from a single sample sequenced in a study of T cells in Graves' hyperthyroidism and ophthalmopathy. RNA transcripts were the template for amplifying TCR beta CDR3 regions. The HTBI primer set drove a first-round RT-PCR of the TCR CDR3. TCRdb itself ran the multiplex PCR reads through MiXCR, one entry per CDR3 protein. Altogether about 590,000 distinct CDR3 sequences are present, around 14% being singletons, with the ten largest covering around 6.6%. The sample consisted of blood. The receptor set was obtained from a woman under 40 with Graves' hyperthyroidism.

There are many counts of this clonotype. The chain uses TRBV2 and TRBJ1-2; D possibly corresponds to TRBD1 (6 bases). This CDR3 region has 15 residues. Trimming removed 5 bases at V and 5 bases at J, with 18 bases between. The V gene's germline CDR1 is SNHLY and CDR2 FYNNEI. CDR3 loop: CASSSRQDAGYGYTF. CDR3 DNA: TGTGCCAGCAGTAGCCGACAGGATGCCGGTTATGGCTACACCTTC.

The chain employs TRBV19 and TRBJ1-5; D gene unclear. V lost 5 bases and J 10 bases, leaving 12 bases between the germline ends. The length of the CDR3 is 12 residues. The germline V gene has CDR1 LNHDA and CDR2 SQIVND (reference sequence). CDR3 coding DNA: TGTGCCAGTAGTCTAAAGGACTCTCCCCAGCATTTT. Protein sequence: CASSLKDSPQHF.

This clonotype was seen a few times. This chain joins TRBV10-3 and TRBJ2-1; possible D gene TRBD2, 6 bases. The V gene lost 2 bases and the J gene lost 12 bases, with 14 bases spanning the gap. There are 13 residues in the CDR3. The germline V gene encodes CDR1 ENHRY and CDR2 SYGVKD. CDR3 in DNA: TGTGCCATCAGTGAGCGGAGGGACTTAGGGCAGTTCTTC. Protein sequence: CAISERRDLGQFF.

This clonotype was detected a few times. The chain is built from TRBV9 and TRBJ1-4; no clear D gene. Trimming pared 1 base from V and 0 bases from J, leaving 16 bases between. The CDR3 has 18 residues. Germline CDR1 is SGDLS and CDR2 is YYNGEE. Written as DNA, the CDR3 is TGTGCCAGCAGCGTAAGATTTTCGACGGAATCAACTAATGAAAAACTGTTTTTT. This translates into CASSVRFSTESTNEKLFF.

This chain links TRBV19 with TRBJ2-7; 9 positions match TRBD2. The CDR3 has 12 residues. With 9 bases clipped from V and 6 bases from J, the junction kept 6 bases outside the gene matches. CDR1 and CDR2 from the germline V gene are LNHDA and SQIVND (reference sequence). CDR3 protein: CARRTSVGEQYF. CDR3 nucleotide sequence: TGTGCCAGGAGGACTAGCGTCGGCGAGCAGTACTTC.

The table lists this clonotype with a few counts. A read error may explain this, as a much larger clone is one base away. Given the absence of the conserved phenylalanine or tryptophan at the CDR3 end, a read error is likely. The chain couples TRBV30 to TRBJ2-7; D perhaps matches TRBD1 (6 bases). Germline CDR1 reads GTSNPN; CDR2 reads SVGIG (reference sequence). The CDR3 is 14 residues long. V was shortened by 2 bases and J by 2 bases, with 13 bases between the two germline ends. The CDR3, as DNA: TGTGCCTGGAGTAAGGGGGAGCCTCCCTACGAGCAGTACTCC. Its translation is CAWSKGEPPYEQYS.

The table lists this clonotype with many counts. The V and J genes are TRBV11-1 and TRBJ2-1; the match to TRBD2 covers 8 bases. The CDR3 contains 16 residues. J gave up 8 bases and V 3 bases, and 12 bases lay outside the gene matches. The germline V gene encodes CDR1 SGHAT and CDR2 FQDESV (reference sequence). In DNA form, the CDR3 reads TGTGCCAGCAGCTTTGTTAGAGGGACTAGTTCTGATGAGCAGTTCTTC. It codes for CASSFVRGTSSDEQFF.

This clonotype was found many times. V usage is TRBV20-1 and J usage is TRBJ2-1; maybe TRBD2 (6 bases). Trimming stripped 6 bases from V and 3 bases from J, with 15 bases between. CDR3 length equals 14 residues. CDR1 and CDR2 (germline): DFQATT, SNEGSKA (reference sequence). DNA for the CDR3: TGCAGTGCACATGTAGCGGAAGTCTACAATGAGCAGTTCTTC. Amino acid sequence: CSAHVAEVYNEQFF.

In this sample, this clonotype turned up many times. This chain joins TRBV6-1 and TRBJ2-7; 10 bases agree with TRBD2. With V trimmed by 5 bases and J by 1 base, 5 bases remained unmatched. The CDR3 runs 15 residues. Germline-derived CDR1 and CDR2 are MNHNS and SASEGT. The CDR3 sequence: CASSSSGSKSYEQYF. CDR3 nucleotide sequence: TGTGCCAGCAGTTCTAGCGGGAGTAAATCCTACGAGCAGTACTTC.

V gene TRBV19 combines with J gene TRBJ2-1, with D possibly TRBD2 on 6 matching bases. CDR3 length: 15 residues. With 2 bases removed from V and 8 bases from J, the gap between germline ends came to 16 bases. Germline CDR1 is LNHDA and CDR2 is SQIVND (reference sequence). DNA of the CDR3: TGTGCCAGTAGTATACTTCCCGGGAGCGAGGATGAGCAGTTCTTC. It encodes CASSILPGSEDEQFF.

The chain links TRBV10-3 to TRBJ2-6, with D possibly being TRBD1 (6 bases). This CDR3 spans 17 amino acids. V lost 0 bases, J lost 1 base, and 10 bases lay in between. In germline, CDR1 is ENHRY, CDR2 SYGVKD. The CDR3 is CAISESPQGSGANVLTF. The DNA for the CDR3 is TGTGCCATCAGTGAGTCACCACAGGGATCTGGGGCCAACGTCCTGACTTTC.

This clonotype has more than one count but fewer than ten. CDR3: CATSRAEFDEQFF. The CDR3 DNA sequence: TGTGCCACCAGCAGAGCAGAATTTGATGAGCAGTTCTTC. This chain uses TRBV15 with TRBJ2-1; D remains unclear. Germline CDR1 is LNHNV and CDR2 is YYDKDF (reference sequence). The CDR3 extends over 13 amino acids. V was shortened by 1 base and J by 8 bases, with 9 bases between the two germline ends.

About this clonotype itself: One end of the junction fails to match germline, which may point to a read error. CDR3 sequence (DNA): TGTGCCGGCAGCCGCGGGACAGTACAAGAGACCCAGTACTTC. Amino acid sequence: CAGSRGTVQETQYF. The V gene is TRBV3-1, the J gene TRBJ2-5, with D perhaps TRBD1 (7 bases). The length of the CDR3 is 14 residues. Per the germline V gene, CDR1 is LGHDT and CDR2 is YNNKEL (reference sequence).